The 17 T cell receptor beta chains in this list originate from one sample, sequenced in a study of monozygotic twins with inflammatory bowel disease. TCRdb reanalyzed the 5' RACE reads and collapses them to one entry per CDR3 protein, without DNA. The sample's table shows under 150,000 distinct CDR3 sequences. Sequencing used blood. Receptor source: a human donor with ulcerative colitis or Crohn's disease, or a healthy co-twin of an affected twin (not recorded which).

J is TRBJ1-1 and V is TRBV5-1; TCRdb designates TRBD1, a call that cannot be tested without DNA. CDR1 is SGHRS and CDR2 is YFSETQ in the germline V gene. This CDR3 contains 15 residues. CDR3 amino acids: CASSLGGSGGTEAFF.

This CDR3 reads CASSLTPTNEKLFF. V is TRBV7-2 and J is TRBJ1-4. Germline V CDR1 and CDR2: SGHTA, FQGNSA. This CDR3 contains 14 residues.

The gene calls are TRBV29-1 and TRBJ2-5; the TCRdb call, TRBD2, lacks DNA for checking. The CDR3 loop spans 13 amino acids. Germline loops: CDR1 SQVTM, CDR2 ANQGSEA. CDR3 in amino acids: CSTRTSGQETQYF. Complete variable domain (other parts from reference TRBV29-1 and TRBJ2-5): SAVISQKPSRDICQRGTSLTIQCQVDSQVTMMFWYRQQPGQSLTLIATANQGSEATYESGFVIDKFPISRPNLTFSTLTVSNMSPEDSSIYLCSTRTSGQETQYFGPGTRLLVL.

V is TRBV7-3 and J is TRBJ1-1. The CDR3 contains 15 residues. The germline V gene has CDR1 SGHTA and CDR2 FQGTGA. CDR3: CASSALGGGSTEAFF.

CDR3 in amino acids: CASSTTPGTWGNQPQHF. The chain has TRBV6-1 and TRBJ1-5; the D call of TRBD1 rests on TCRdb alone, since no DNA is present to check it. The CDR3 contains 17 residues. The germline V gene encodes CDR1 MNHNS and CDR2 SASEGT.

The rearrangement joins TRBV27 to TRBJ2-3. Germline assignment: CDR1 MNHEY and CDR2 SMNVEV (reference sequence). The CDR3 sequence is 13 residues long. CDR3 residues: CASRFLSTDTQYF.

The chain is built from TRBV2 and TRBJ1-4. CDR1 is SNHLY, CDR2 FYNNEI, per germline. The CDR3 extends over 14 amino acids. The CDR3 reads CASRDTQSNEKLFF.

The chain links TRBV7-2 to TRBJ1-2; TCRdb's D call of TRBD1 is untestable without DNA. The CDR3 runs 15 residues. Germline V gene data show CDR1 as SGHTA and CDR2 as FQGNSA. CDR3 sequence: CASSSGTSRDYGYTF.

The CDR3: CASKGSYSGNTIYF. J is TRBJ1-3 and V is TRBV6-1. This CDR3 is 14 amino acids long. The germline gives CDR1 MNHNS, CDR2 SASEGT.

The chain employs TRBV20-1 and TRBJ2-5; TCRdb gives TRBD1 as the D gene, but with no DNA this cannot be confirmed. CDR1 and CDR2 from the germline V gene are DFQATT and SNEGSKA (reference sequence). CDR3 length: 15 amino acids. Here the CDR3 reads CSARDSGKGEETQYF.

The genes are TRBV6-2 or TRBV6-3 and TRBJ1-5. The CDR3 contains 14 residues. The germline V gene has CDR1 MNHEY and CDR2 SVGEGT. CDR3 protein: CASSYGYSNQPQHF.

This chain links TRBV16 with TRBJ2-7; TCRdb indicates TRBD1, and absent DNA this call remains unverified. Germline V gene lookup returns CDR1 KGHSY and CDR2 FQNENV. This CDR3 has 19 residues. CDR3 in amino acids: CASSQLGWTDTLDSYEQYF.

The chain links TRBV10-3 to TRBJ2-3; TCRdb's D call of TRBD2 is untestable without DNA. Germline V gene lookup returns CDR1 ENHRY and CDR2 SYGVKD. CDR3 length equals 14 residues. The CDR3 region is CAISVVAVPDTQYF.

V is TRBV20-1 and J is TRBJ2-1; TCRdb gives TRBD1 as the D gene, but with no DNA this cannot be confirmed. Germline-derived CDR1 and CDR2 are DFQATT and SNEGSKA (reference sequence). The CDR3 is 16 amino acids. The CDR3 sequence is CSARDISAGDHNEQFF.

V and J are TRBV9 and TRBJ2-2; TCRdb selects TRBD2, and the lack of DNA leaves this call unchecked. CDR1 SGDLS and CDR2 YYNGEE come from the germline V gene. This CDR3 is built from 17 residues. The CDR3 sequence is CASSDTASGVYTGELFF.

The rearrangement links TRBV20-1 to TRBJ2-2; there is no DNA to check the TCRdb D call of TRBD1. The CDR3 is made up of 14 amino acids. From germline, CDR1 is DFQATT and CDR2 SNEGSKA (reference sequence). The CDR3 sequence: CSATLGLATGELFF.

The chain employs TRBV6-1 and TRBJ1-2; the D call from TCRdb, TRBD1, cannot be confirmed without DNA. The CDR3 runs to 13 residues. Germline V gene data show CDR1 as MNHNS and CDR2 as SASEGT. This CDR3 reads CASSEATGYGYTF.